Each of the 22 T cell receptor beta chains below was sequenced from the same sample in a study of metastatic and nonmetastatic thyroid tumors. With MiXCR, TCRdb called clones anew from the PCR reads. The table has 35,000 to 50,000 clones, roughly 13% seen once. Thyroid surgery was performed in patients who had received no treatment beforehand. The sequenced material came from blood. The receptor source for this set is a female donor with papillary thyroid cancer or a benign thyroid nodule (not recorded which). Some clones in this sample may be carry-over from other donors' samples.

This clone has only a few counts. A clone one base away is much larger, so this may be a read error. The J gene is TRBJ2-3, the V gene TRBV20-1; 8 bases align to TRBD2. Germline-derived CDR1 and CDR2 are DFQATT and SNEGSKA (reference sequence). The CDR3 extends over 15 amino acids. After removal of 6 bases from V and 8 bases from J, the junction contained 16 bases not matched to a gene. The CDR3, as DNA: TGCAGTGCCCTGACTCCGGGACCAGCGGGGGCTACGCAGTATTTT. This encodes CSALTPGPAGATQYF.

Concerning this clone itself: Other DNA sequences within the sample encode an identical CDR3. The chain employs TRBV20-1 and TRBJ2-7, with 7 bases aligning to TRBD2. V gave up 3 bases and J gave up 5 bases; unmatched junction bases: 10. CDR3 size: 14 residues. Per the germline V gene, CDR1 is DFQATT and CDR2 is SNEGSKA (reference sequence). CDR3: CSARSSGSPHEQYF. The DNA for the CDR3 is TGCAGTGCTAGGTCTAGCGGTAGTCCCCACGAGCAGTACTTC.

This clone was found a few times. The CDR3 DNA is TGTGCCAGCAGTTTCACCCGAGAGGCGGTGCAGTACTTC. Translation: CASSFTREAVQYF. The chain is built from TRBV27 and TRBJ2-7; D remains ambiguous. This CDR3 comprises 13 residues. Germline CDR1 MNHEY, CDR2 SMNVEV (reference sequence). Trimming shortened V by 3 bases and J by 9 bases, and 15 bases separated the two germline ends.

Ten or more counts support this clone. This chain uses TRBV4-2 with TRBJ1-1; TRBD1 is a possible D gene (5 bases). The V gene's germline CDR1 is LGHNA and CDR2 YNFKEQ. The length of the CDR3 is 15 residues. Trimming shortened V by 0 bases and J by 1 base, and 9 bases separated the two germline ends. Here the CDR3 DNA reads TGTGCCAGCAGCCAAGATCAGGGACCGAACACTGAAGCTTTCTTT. It translates to CASSQDQGPNTEAFF.

A few counts support this clone. As the CDR3 is not closed by the conserved phenylalanine or tryptophan, this likely results from a read error. The chain recombines TRBV28 with TRBJ1-1; D possibly corresponds to TRBD1 (6 bases). Trimming removed 6 bases at V and 0 bases at J, with 11 bases between. Germline V gives CDR1 MDHEN, CDR2 SYDVKM. This CDR3 has 14 residues. The CDR3 bases are TGTGCCAGCAGGGAGGGGGGCGTGAACACTGAAGCTTTCTCT. Protein sequence: CASREGGVNTEAFS.

This clone was recorded many times. The chain recombines TRBV19 with TRBJ2-6; D ambiguous. CDR1 is LNHDA and CDR2 is SQIVND in the germline V gene (reference sequence). This CDR3 is built from 18 residues. V lost 3 bases and J 0 bases, leaving 15 bases between the germline ends. The CDR3 here is CASSINYWTDSGANVLTF. The CDR3 DNA follows: TGTGCCAGTAGTATCAATTATTGGACGGACTCTGGGGCCAACGTCCTGACTTTC. Using reference TRBV19 and TRBJ2-6 for the parts outside the CDR3, the full variable domain is DGGITQSPKYLFRKEGQNVTLSCEQNLNHDAMYWYRQDPGQGLRLIYYSQIVNDFQKGDIAEGYSVSREKKESFPLTVTSAQKNPTAFYLCASSINYWTDSGANVLTFGAGSRLTVL.

This clone was observed at least ten times. V usage is TRBV9 and J usage is TRBJ2-2; D is ambiguous. CDR3 length equals 16 residues. Germline V gene lookup returns CDR1 SGDLS and CDR2 YYNGEE. The V and J ends lost 0 bases and 4 bases respectively, with 13 bases between them. Here the CDR3 DNA reads TGTGCCAGCAGCGTAGGGTTGTGGGTCGCCACCGGGGAGCTGTTTTTT. It yields the protein CASSVGLWVATGELFF.

This clone was observed a handful of times. This chain links TRBV2 with TRBJ1-1; weak D call: TRBD1 (5 bases). This CDR3 contains 14 residues. Germline CDR1 reads SNHLY; CDR2 reads FYNNEI. V dropped 7 bases and J dropped 0 bases, with 12 bases sitting between them. The CDR3 DNA reads TGTGCCAGCAATGCAGGGCCTATGAACACTGAAGCTTTCTTT. Residues: CASNAGPMNTEAFF.

This clone was found a few times. The gene calls are TRBV29-1 and TRBJ1-4, with 10 bases that match TRBD1. The CDR3 sequence is 14 residues long. CDR1 and CDR2 (germline): SQVTM, ANQGSEA. J gave up 4 bases and V 7 bases, and 6 bases lay outside the gene matches. The CDR3 here is CSARDRGLNEKLFF. In DNA form, the CDR3 reads TGCAGCGCCCGGGACAGGGGACTTAATGAAAAACTGTTTTTT.

Comments on this clone: Since a much larger clone is just one base distant, this may be a read error. V is TRBV7-8 and J is TRBJ2-7; D unresolved. The CDR3 spans 14 residues. The germline V gene has CDR1 SGHVS and CDR2 FQNEAQ. CDR3 sequence (DNA): TGTGCCAGCAGCTTCCGCTGTGAGCTCTACGAGCAATACTTC. This sequence encodes CASSFRCELYEQYF.

V is TRBV6-5 and J is TRBJ2-5, with D perhaps TRBD1 or TRBD2 (6 bases each). Trimming took 0 bases from V and 14 from J, leaving 16 bases between them. The CDR3 has 13 amino acids. Germline values: CDR1 MNHEY, CDR2 SVGAGI. The DNA for the CDR3 is TGTGCCAGCAGTTACTCGAGGCAGGGGAGGTTCTACTTC. Protein sequence: CASSYSRQGRFYF.

This clone was counted at least ten times. V usage is TRBV2 and J usage is TRBJ1-2; no clear D gene. Trimming cost V 2 bases and J 4 bases, with 8 bases left between them. Germline loops: CDR1 SNHLY, CDR2 FYNNEI. This CDR3 has 13 amino acids. The CDR3 region has the DNA TGTGCCAGCAGTGAAAACAGCCCCTATGGCTACACCTTC. Its translation is CASSENSPYGYTF.

To note about this clone: It may be a read error: a sequence one base away is much more abundant. J is TRBJ2-7 and V is TRBV20-1, with no clear D. The germline V gene has CDR1 DFQATT and CDR2 SNEGSKA (reference sequence). The CDR3 covers 11 residues. Deletions cut 5 bases from V and 3 bases from J, with 8 bases between. CDR3 region: CSAPLCYEQYF. In DNA, the CDR3 is TGCAGTGCTCCCCTATGCTACGAGCAGTACTTC.

There are many counts of this clone. The chain recombines TRBV29-1 with TRBJ2-3; 8 bases match TRBD1. The CDR3 consists of 17 residues. V lost 1 base to trimming and J lost 1 base; unmatched junction nucleotides: 10. Germline CDR1 and CDR2: SQVTM and ANQGSEA. CDR3 bases: TGCAGCGTTGAAGGGGCGTTTGAGACAGGGGGCACAGATACGCAGTATTTT. Translated: CSVEGAFETGGTDTQYF.

This clone came up many times. The genes are TRBV18 and TRBJ2-3; no firm D call. The CDR3 runs to 12 residues. The germline V gene encodes CDR1 KGHSH and CDR2 LQKENI. V dropped 0 bases and J dropped 8 bases, with 6 bases sitting between them. CDR3 nucleotides: TGTGCCAGCTCACCACCGGGTCCTACGCAGTATTTT. It yields the protein CASSPPGPTQYF.

There are many counts of this clone. This chain links TRBV30 with TRBJ2-7; 8 positions match TRBD2. The trim removed 3 bases at V and 4 bases at J, leaving 8 bases unmatched. The CDR3 loop spans 14 amino acids. The germline gives CDR1 GTSNPN, CDR2 SVGIG (reference sequence). The CDR3 DNA sequence: TGTGCCTGGAGCTATGCCCAGCGGGGGTACGAGCAGTACTTC. Translated: CAWSYAQRGYEQYF.

This clone was recorded at least ten times. This chain uses TRBV5-1 with TRBJ1-2; D unclear. The CDR3 has 14 amino acids. Trimming took 5 bases from V and 7 from J, leaving 18 bases between them. In germline, CDR1 is SGHRS, CDR2 YFSETQ. The CDR3 protein is CASRGWVGSLGYTF. In DNA form, the CDR3 reads TGCGCCAGCAGGGGGTGGGTAGGCTCCCTTGGCTACACCTTC.

This clone was detected many times. The rearrangement uses TRBV19 and TRBJ1-5, with D hard to call. V gave up 4 bases and J gave up 5 bases, with 9 bases separating them. Per the germline V gene, CDR1 is LNHDA and CDR2 is SQIVND (reference sequence). CDR3 length: 13 amino acids. The CDR3 spells CASSKADHQPQHF. CDR3 DNA: TGTGCCAGTAGTAAGGCAGACCATCAGCCCCAGCATTTT.

This clone was seen repeatedly, ten times or more. The chain has TRBV6-1 and TRBJ2-7; D unresolved. Germline V lookup: CDR1 MNHNS, CDR2 SASEGT. There are 13 residues in the CDR3. The V gene lost 7 bases and the J gene lost 2 bases, with 12 bases spanning the gap. CDR3 sequence: CASIGPRAYEQYF. The CDR3 coding sequence is TGTGCCAGCATCGGTCCCCGGGCCTACGAGCAGTACTTC.

This clone appeared a few times. The rearrangement links TRBV6-5 to TRBJ2-1, with 7 bases that match TRBD1. J was trimmed by 3 bases and V by 5 bases; bases with no gene match: 10. This CDR3 region has 16 residues. Germline lookup yields CDR1 MNHEY and CDR2 SVGAGI. CDR3 DNA sequence: TGTGCCAGCAGTACCCAGTGGGGGACAGTCTACAATGAGCAGTTCTTC. This encodes CASSTQWGTVYNEQFF.

Many counts were recorded for this clone. Other DNA sequences of this sample code for an identical CDR3. The rearrangement joins TRBV6-1 to TRBJ1-1; D is ambiguous. CDR1 MNHNS and CDR2 SASEGT come from the germline V gene. Trimming pared 3 bases from V and 1 base from J, leaving 6 bases between. The CDR3 runs 13 residues. The CDR3 DNA follows: TGTGCCAGCAGTGAGCGAGGGAACACTGAAGCTTTCTTT. This codes for CASSERGNTEAFF.

This clone was observed at least ten times. The genes are TRBV20-1 and TRBJ2-7; no clear D gene. Trimming left V 0 bases short and J 2 bases short, with 11 bases between. The CDR3 is 14 amino acids. In germline, CDR1 is DFQATT, CDR2 SNEGSKA (reference sequence). This CDR3 is CSARDGQVAYEQYF. In DNA form, the CDR3 reads TGCAGTGCTAGAGATGGGCAGGTCGCCTACGAGCAGTACTTC.